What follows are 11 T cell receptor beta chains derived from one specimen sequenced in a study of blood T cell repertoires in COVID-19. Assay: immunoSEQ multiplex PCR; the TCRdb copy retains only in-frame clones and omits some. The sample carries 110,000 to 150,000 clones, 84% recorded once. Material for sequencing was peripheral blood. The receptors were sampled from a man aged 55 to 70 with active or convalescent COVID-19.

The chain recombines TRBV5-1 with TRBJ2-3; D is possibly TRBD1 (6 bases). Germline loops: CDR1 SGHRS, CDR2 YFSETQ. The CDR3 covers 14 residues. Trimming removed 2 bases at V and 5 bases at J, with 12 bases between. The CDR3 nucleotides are TGCGCCAGCAGCTTAAAACAGGGAATAGATACGCAGTATTTT. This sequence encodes CASSLKQGIDTQYF.

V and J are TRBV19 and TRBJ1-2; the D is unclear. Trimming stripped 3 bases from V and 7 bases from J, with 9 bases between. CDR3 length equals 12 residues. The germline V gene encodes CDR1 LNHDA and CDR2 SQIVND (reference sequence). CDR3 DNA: TGTGCCAGTAGTATGGAGTTTGCTGGCTACACCTTC. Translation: CASSMEFAGYTF.

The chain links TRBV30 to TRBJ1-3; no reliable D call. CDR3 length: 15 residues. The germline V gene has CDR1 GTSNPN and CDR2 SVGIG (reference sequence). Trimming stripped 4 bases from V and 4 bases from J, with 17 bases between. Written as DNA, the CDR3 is TGTGCCTGGATGGGCCAACCTGTCGCGGGAAACACCATATATTTT. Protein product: CAWMGQPVAGNTIYF.

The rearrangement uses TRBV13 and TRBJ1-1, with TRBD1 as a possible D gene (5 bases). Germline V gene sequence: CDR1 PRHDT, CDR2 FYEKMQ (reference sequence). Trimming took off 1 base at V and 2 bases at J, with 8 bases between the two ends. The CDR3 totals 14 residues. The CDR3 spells CASSLVRANTEAFF. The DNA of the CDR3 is TGTGCCAGCAGCTTAGTCAGGGCCAACACTGAAGCTTTCTTT.

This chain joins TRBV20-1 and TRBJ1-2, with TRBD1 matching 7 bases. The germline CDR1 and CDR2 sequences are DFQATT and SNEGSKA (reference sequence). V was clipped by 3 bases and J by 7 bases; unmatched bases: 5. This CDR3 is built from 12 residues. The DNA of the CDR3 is TGCAGTGCTAGTCGACAGGGCTTTGGCTACACCTTC. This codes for CSASRQGFGYTF.

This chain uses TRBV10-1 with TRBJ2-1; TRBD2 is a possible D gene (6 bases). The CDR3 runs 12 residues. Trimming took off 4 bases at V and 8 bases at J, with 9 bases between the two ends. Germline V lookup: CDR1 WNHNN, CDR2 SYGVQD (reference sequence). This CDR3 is CASSASVDEQFF. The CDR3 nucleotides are TGCGCCAGCAGTGCTAGCGTCGATGAGCAGTTCTTC.

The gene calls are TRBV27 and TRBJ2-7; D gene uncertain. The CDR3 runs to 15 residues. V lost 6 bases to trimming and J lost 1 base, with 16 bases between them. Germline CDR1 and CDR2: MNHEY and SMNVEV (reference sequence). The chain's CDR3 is CASSPNGLLSYEQYF. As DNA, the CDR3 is TGTGCCAGCAGCCCCAATGGGCTGTTATCCTACGAGCAGTACTTC.

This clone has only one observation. The CDR3 region is CASSVVTGGEETQYF. The DNA of the CDR3 is TGTGCCAGCAGCGTAGTGACAGGGGGAGAGGAGACCCAGTACTTC. V usage is TRBV9 and J usage is TRBJ2-5, with 9 bases matching TRBD1. V shed 0 bases and J 5 bases; nucleotides not matched to a gene: 5. This CDR3 comprises 15 residues. CDR1 SGDLS and CDR2 YYNGEE come from the germline V gene.

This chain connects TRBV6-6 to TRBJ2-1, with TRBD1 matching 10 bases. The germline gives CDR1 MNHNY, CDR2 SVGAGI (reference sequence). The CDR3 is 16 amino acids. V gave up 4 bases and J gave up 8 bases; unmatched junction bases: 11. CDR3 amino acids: CASSWSPLTGGHEQFF. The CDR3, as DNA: TGTGCCAGCAGTTGGTCGCCGCTGACAGGGGGCCATGAGCAGTTCTTC.

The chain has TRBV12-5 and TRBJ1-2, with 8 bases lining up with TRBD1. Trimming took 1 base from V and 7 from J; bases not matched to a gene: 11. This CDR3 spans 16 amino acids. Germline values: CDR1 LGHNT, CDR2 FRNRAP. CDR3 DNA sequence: TGTGCTAGTGGTTTGGGGGGTTCGCAGGGGGCGACTGGCTACACCTTC. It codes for CASGLGGSQGATGYTF.

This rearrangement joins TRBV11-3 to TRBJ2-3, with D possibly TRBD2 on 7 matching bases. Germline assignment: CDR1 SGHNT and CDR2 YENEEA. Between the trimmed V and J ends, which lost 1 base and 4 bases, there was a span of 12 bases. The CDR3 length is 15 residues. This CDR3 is CASSLAGGRADTQYF. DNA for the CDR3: TGTGCCAGCAGCTTAGCGGGGGGCCGAGCAGATACGCAGTATTTT.